This TCR beta chain was identified during a study of Ad26.COV2.S vaccination and SARS-CoV-2 variants. Across the study: Intramuscular Ad26.COV2.S at 5x10^10 or 1x10^11 viral particles. Whole-study findings and limits: Recipients given vaccine exceeded placebo recipients in spike-specific TCR breadth.

The treatment was: approximately 18 received Ad26.COV2.S at low or high dose, single or two shots; several received placebo; per-sample allocation not given. Day 63 after the first injection of vaccine or placebo was the sampling time. An adult donor aged 18-55 years was enrolled in Boston. The shot given was an Ad26 vector that makes Wuhan-strain SARS-CoV-2 spike. TCRdb keeps only in-frame clones here, not all; method: immunoSEQ multiplex PCR. Found here are about 350,000 clones, around 89% of them singletons; the top ten hold around 5%. Germline V lookup: CDR1 LGHDT, CDR2 YNNKEL (reference sequence). Trimming removed 0 bases from V and 5 bases from J; junction bases left unmatched: 12. The CDR3 is 18 amino acids. Turning to this clone: Its target is unknown.

The clonotype comes from a person aged 18 to 65 who received the Ad26.COV2.S COVID-19 vaccine or a placebo. The rearrangement uses TRBV3-1 (or the pseudogene TRBV3-2) and TRBJ2-1; 8 nucleotides agree with TRBD1. The sequencing here drew on peripheral blood, taken in a trial of Ad26.COV2.S vaccine versus placebo. Written as DNA, the CDR3 is TGTGCCAGCAGCCAAGAAAGTCTAGCAGGGGGCGCCCACAATGAGCAGTTCTTC. Translated: CASSQESLAGGAHNEQFF.